Each of the 18 T cell receptor beta chains below was sequenced from the same sample in a study of blood T cells in healthy people across ages. Sample-barcoded 5' priming and a J-beta primer mix drove a second PCR of about 6 to 11 cycles. TCRdb used MiXCR to reprocess the 5' RACE reads, holding one entry per CDR3 protein. Here the sample spans 1.5 million to 2 million distinct CDR3 sequences, less than 50% being singletons. Sequenced material: blood. Receptors originate from a woman aged 35 to 49 in good health.

The rearrangement uses TRBV6-1 and TRBJ2-6; no definite D call. The CDR3 is made up of 16 amino acids. Trimming cost V 2 bases and J 1 base, with 9 bases left between them. CDR1 and CDR2 from the germline V gene are MNHNS and SASEGT. The CDR3 here is CASSEIVGSGANVLTF. The DNA of the CDR3 is TGTGCCAGCAGTGAAATCGTGGGGTCTGGGGCCAACGTCCTGACTTTC.

The V gene is TRBV6-1, the J gene TRBJ2-4; TRBD1 matches 9 bases. The closer fit of TRBJ2-5 to the DNA end suggests the J call may be wrong. The CDR3 is 15 amino acids. The germline CDR1 and CDR2 sequences are MNHNS and SASEGT. The CDR3 sequence is CASSETGGSGETQYF. CDR3 in DNA: TGTGCCAGCAGTGAAACAGGGGGCTCCGGGGAGACCCAGTACTTC.

A few counts support this clonotype. The rearrangement links TRBV7-2 to TRBJ2-5; tentatively, D is TRBD1 or TRBD2 (5 bases each). The CDR3 extends over 15 amino acids. Trimming removed 4 bases at V and 5 bases at J, with 17 bases between. Germline CDR1 is SGHTA and CDR2 is FQGNSA. The CDR3 region is CASSSTGDRAETQYF. The CDR3 nucleotides are TGTGCCAGCAGCTCCACCGGGGACCGAGCGGAGACCCAGTACTTC.

This rearrangement joins TRBV20-1 to TRBJ2-3, with TRBD2 matching 10 bases. The CDR3 is made up of 19 amino acids. The germline V gene encodes CDR1 DFQATT and CDR2 SNEGSKA (reference sequence). V lost 2 bases and J lost 2; bases outside the gene matches: 16. The CDR3 spells CSARRSSGGLPGFTDTQYF. The CDR3 bases are TGCAGTGCTAGAAGGTCTAGCGGGGGCTTACCTGGGTTCACAGATACGCAGTATTTT.

V usage is TRBV4-3 and J usage is TRBJ2-3; 9 positions agree with TRBD2. Losses at the gene ends were 1 base for V and 3 bases for J; bases not matched to a gene: 5. This CDR3 has 16 amino acids. Germline-derived CDR1 and CDR2 are LGHNA and YSLEER. In nucleotides, the CDR3 is TGCGCCAGCAGCCAAGGGCGGGGGGGCCTAACAGATACGCAGTATTTT. Its protein product is CASSQGRGGLTDTQYF.

The chain combines TRBV6-5 with TRBJ2-3, with 8 bases that match TRBD1. The ends lost 5 bases at V and 0 bases at J; junction bases unmatched: 4. The CDR3 is made up of 15 amino acids. CDR1 and CDR2 from the germline V gene are MNHEY and SVGAGI. The CDR3 is CASSGQGLSTDTQYF. CDR3 sequence (DNA): TGTGCCAGCAGTGGACAGGGTCTGAGCACAGATACGCAGTATTTT.

This chain links TRBV6-2 or TRBV6-3 with TRBJ1-2; D remains unclear. The CDR3 runs 13 residues. Looked up from germline, CDR1 is MNHEY and CDR2 is SVGEGT. V lost 6 bases and J 4 bases, leaving 12 bases between the germline ends. This CDR3 is CASSRVDLYGYTF. The CDR3 region has the DNA TGTGCCAGCAGCCGGGTGGACCTCTATGGCTACACCTTC.

This chain connects TRBV6-1 to TRBJ2-7; D gene ambiguous. The ends were cut back, 8 bases at V and 4 bases at J, with 21 bases in the middle. This CDR3 region has 15 residues. Germline V CDR1 and CDR2: MNHNS, SASEGT. CDR3 loop: CASGEYSYSSYEQYF. CDR3 bases: TGTGCCAGCGGGGAATACTCCTACAGCTCTTACGAGCAGTACTTC.

This clonotype showed up just a few times. The chain couples TRBV11-2 to TRBJ2-5; possibly TRBD1 for D (6 bases). This CDR3 is 15 amino acids long. V lost 6 bases and J 0 bases, leaving 14 bases between the germline ends. Per the germline V gene, CDR1 is SGHAT and CDR2 is FQNNGV. CDR3 sequence: CASSRWGTHQETQYF. The CDR3 DNA reads as TGTGCCAGCAGTAGGTGGGGGACACACCAAGAGACCCAGTACTTC. The complete variable domain, with remaining parts taken from reference TRBV11-2 and TRBJ2-5, reads EAGVAQSPRYKIIEKRQSVAFWCNPISGHATLYWYQQILGQGPKLLIQFQNNGVVDDSQLPKDRFSAERLKGVDSTLKIQPAKLEDSAVYLCASSRWGTHQETQYFGPGTRLLVL.

This clonotype came up a few times. This chain connects TRBV18 to TRBJ2-3, with D maybe TRBD1 (6 bases). The germline gives CDR1 KGHSH, CDR2 LQKENI. This CDR3 is built from 15 residues. V was trimmed by 8 bases and J by 6 bases, leaving 21 bases between them. CDR3 in DNA: TGTGCCAGCGCAATAAACAGGGAGCACTTCGATACGCAGTATTTT. Amino acids: CASAINREHFDTQYF.

This clonotype was counted a few times. This chain joins TRBV6-1 and TRBJ2-1, with 9 bases aligning to TRBD2. CDR3 length: 17 residues. V shed 6 bases, J shed 4 bases, and the junction held 13 bases outside the gene matches. Germline loops: CDR1 MNHNS, CDR2 SASEGT. The CDR3 sequence is CASRVITLAGSYNEQFF. DNA of the CDR3: TGTGCCAGCAGAGTCATAACCCTAGCGGGGTCTTACAATGAGCAGTTCTTC.

CDR3 bases: TGTGCCAGCAGCCAAGGGGGCAGGGCTGGGGCCAACGTCCTGACTTTC. This gives the protein CASSQGGRAGANVLTF. J is TRBJ2-6 and V is TRBV3-1, with D possibly being TRBD1 (5 bases). Germline V gene data show CDR1 as LGHDT and CDR2 as YNNKEL (reference sequence). Trimming removed 1 base from V and 2 bases from J, with 9 bases in between. The length of the CDR3 is 16 residues.

The chain uses TRBV7-8 and TRBJ2-4; TRBD1 agrees at 8 bases. The CDR3 sequence is 13 residues long. Germline CDR1 reads SGHVS; CDR2 reads FQNEAQ. Trimming at V came to 5 bases and at J to 14 bases, leaving 11 bases not matched to a gene. CDR3 bases: TGTGCCAGCAGCGAAAAGCCGACAGGGGAGAAGTACTTC. It translates to CASSEKPTGEKYF.

The rearrangement links TRBV29-1 to TRBJ2-5; D perhaps matches TRBD1 (5 bases). From germline, CDR1 is SQVTM and CDR2 ANQGSEA. Trimming cost V 5 bases and J 2 bases, with 6 bases left between them. The CDR3 has 11 amino acids. CDR3 nucleotide sequence: TGCAGCGTTAGGACACAAGAGACCCAGTACTTC. It yields the protein CSVRTQETQYF.

This clonotype appeared a few times. The gene calls are TRBV27 and TRBJ2-4; 7 nucleotides align to TRBD1. The J call may be incorrect, as the DNA end agrees better with TRBJ2-7. The CDR3 extends over 14 amino acids. CDR1 and CDR2 (germline): MNHEY, SMNVEV (reference sequence). The CDR3 sequence is CASNMLRDSIEQYF. DNA of the CDR3: TGTGCCAGCAATATGCTCCGGGACAGTATCGAGCAGTACTTC.

The chain is built from TRBV20-1 and TRBJ2-4, with 10 positions matching TRBD1. The end of the DNA aligns better with TRBJ2-7, so the J call may be wrong. From germline, CDR1 is DFQATT and CDR2 SNEGSKA (reference sequence). This CDR3 is built from 14 residues. The CDR3 bases are TGCAGTGCTAGAGTCTTGGACAGGGGGAACGAGCAGTACTTC. Amino acid sequence: CSARVLDRGNEQYF.

The chain employs TRBV6-2 or TRBV6-3 and TRBJ2-3; D uncertain. With 0 bases removed from V and 3 bases from J, the gap between germline ends came to 10 bases. The germline CDR1 and CDR2 sequences are MNHEY and SVGEGT. This CDR3 is built from 15 residues. The CDR3 bases are TGTGCCAGCAGTTACTCGAAGATAAGAACAGATACGCAGTATTTT. It yields the protein CASSYSKIRTDTQYF.

This clonotype has only a few counts. V usage is TRBV5-1 and J usage is TRBJ1-4; no firm D call. This CDR3 spans 15 amino acids. V was shortened by 4 bases and J by 3 bases, with 13 bases between the two germline ends. The V gene's germline CDR1 is SGHRS and CDR2 YFSETQ. The CDR3 reads CASSPIGGANEKLFF. CDR3 sequence (DNA): TGCGCCAGCAGCCCCATTGGCGGGGCTAATGAAAAACTGTTTTTT. The full variable domain, its missing parts supplied by reference TRBV5-1 and TRBJ1-4, is KAGVTQTPRYLIKTRGQQVTLSCSPISGHRSVSWYQQTPGQGLQFLFEYFSETQRNKGNFPGRFSGRQFSNSRSEMNVSTLELGDSALYLCASSPIGGANEKLFFGSGTQLSVL.